This entry lists 8 T cell receptor beta chains sequenced from one sample in a study of T cells expressing NK-cell markers. No DNA is given; TCRdb re-called the 5' RACE reads and lists each CDR3 protein once. Here the sample table reports about 260,000 distinct CDR3 sequences. The source material was blood T cells: a sorted CD56 or NKG2C T cell subset, CD4+ or CD8+ T cells, or bulk PBMC T cells (not recorded which). All receptors derive from a man between 18 and 35 years old in good health.

V and J are TRBV5-6 and TRBJ1-1; TCRdb's D call of TRBD1 is untestable without DNA. Germline CDR1 reads SGHDT; CDR2 reads YYEEEE. The CDR3 totals 11 residues. The CDR3 loop reads CASSRTGSAFF. The complete variable domain, with remaining parts taken from reference TRBV5-6 and TRBJ1-1, reads DAGVTQSPTHLIKTRGQQVTLRCSPKSGHDTVSWYQQALGQGPQFIFQYYEEEERQRGNFPDRFSGHQFPNYSSELNVNALLLGDSALYLCASSRTGSAFFGQGTRLTVV.

The rearrangement links TRBV4-3 to TRBJ1-4; TCRdb outputs TRBD1, but without DNA this stays unchecked. Looked up from germline, CDR1 is LGHNA and CDR2 is YSLEER. The CDR3 has 18 amino acids. CDR3 protein: CASSQDPRAEATNEKLFF.

This chain uses TRBV3-1 with TRBJ2-1. The germline gives CDR1 LGHDT, CDR2 YNNKEL (reference sequence). The CDR3 loop spans 13 amino acids. The CDR3 sequence is CASSQGGWDEQFF.

The gene calls are TRBV5-1 and TRBJ2-5. The length of the CDR3 is 13 residues. Per germline, CDR1 SGHRS and CDR2 YFSETQ. The chain's CDR3 is CASSFRAQETQYF. The full variable domain, rest sourced from reference TRBV5-1 and TRBJ2-5, is KAGVTQTPRYLIKTRGQQVTLSCSPISGHRSVSWYQQTPGQGLQFLFEYFSETQRNKGNFPGRFSGRQFSNSRSEMNVSTLELGDSALYLCASSFRAQETQYFGPGTRLLVL.

The chain joins TRBV12-3 or TRBV12-4 to TRBJ1-6. The CDR3 covers 15 residues. The CDR3 reads CASRRDETYNSPLHF.

V gene TRBV5-5 combines with J gene TRBJ1-6. The CDR3 spans 15 residues. The germline V gene encodes CDR1 SGHKS and CDR2 YYEKEE (reference sequence). Here the CDR3 reads CASSLGASAGSPLHF.

The chain recombines TRBV12-3 or TRBV12-4 with TRBJ2-1; no DNA is available, so the TRBD2 call from TCRdb remains unchecked. The CDR3 runs to 15 residues. CDR3 sequence: CASSPKRESTGEQFF.

The V and J genes are TRBV7-2 and TRBJ2-7; no DNA is available, so the TRBD1 call from TCRdb remains unchecked. This CDR3 spans 11 amino acids. The germline V gene has CDR1 SGHTA and CDR2 FQGNSA. The CDR3 reads CASSLRDRKYF.